This TCR beta chain was captured by sequencing in a study of CD4+ T cells in melanoma. Findings and limits, study-wide: A reported correlation linked neoantigen-specific CD4+ T cells to CD8+, macrophage and B cell function. In melanoma, neoantigen-specific CD4+ T cells reportedly differed in differentiation state.

A word on this clone: Its antigen remains unknown. A read error is possible here, since a much larger clone lies one base away.

The method was immunoSEQ multiplex PCR; TCRdb's version includes in-frame clones alone and lacks a portion of them. This repertoire shows roughly 60,000 clones, approximately 70% found once; its top ten account for roughly 4.4%. V lost 1 base and J lost 0, with 6 bases in between. Per germline, CDR1 SEHNR and CDR2 FQNEAQ (reference sequence). The CDR3 has 14 residues. This receptor was identified in a human donor with melanoma. This sequence joins TRBV7-9 and TRBJ1-1; D is undetermined. Sequencing was carried out using tumor tissue. The CDR3 region has the DNA TGTGCCAGCAGCTTAGTCGGGATGAACACTGAAGCTTTCTTT. Protein: CASSLVGMNTEAFF.